A selection of T cell receptor beta chains follows, all from one sample in a study of follicular helper T cells after annual influenza vaccination. Method: immunoSEQ multiplex PCR; TCRdb's copy keeps in-frame clones and lacks some. The sample includes some 15,000 clones, around 84% seen only once; the top ten take 1.3%. The sequences come from CXCR5+ CD38- circulating T follicular helper cells from blood, collected 7 days after influenza vaccination. Source of these receptors: an adult who received the influenza vaccine. Each CDR3 is given with its conserved first and last residue. The D gene is left open where the match is weak.

D: .
J: TRBJ1-4
V: TRBV6-1
CDR3: CASSLIATNEKLFF

D: TRBD1
J: TRBJ1-1
V: TRBV28
CDR3: CASSPSGGATEAFF

D: .
J: TRBJ1-4
V: TRBV19
CDR3: CASSIYRDEKLFF

D: .
J: TRBJ2-5
V: TRBV10-1
CDR3: CASSEGRGWETQYF

D: .
J: TRBJ1-1
V: TRBV5-1
CDR3: CASSARADPNTEAFF

D: TRBD1
J: TRBJ1-5
V: TRBV19
CDR3: CASGGQGTYNNQPQHF

D: .
J: TRBJ1-2
V: TRBV4-1
CDR3: CASSQAGRWNYGYTF

D: .
J: TRBJ2-5
V: TRBV6-1
CDR3: CASRVAGRGETQYF

D: .
J: .
V: TRBV7-2
CDR3: CASSLFSHEQYF

D: .
J: TRBJ2-3
V: TRBV4-2
CDR3: CASSQTTTSTDTQYF

D: .
J: TRBJ2-7
V: TRBV7-8
CDR3: CASSTRIFYEQYF

D: .
J: TRBJ2-7
V: TRBV6-6
CDR3: CASSYSEDEQYF

D: TRBD2
J: TRBJ2-5
V: TRBV7-7
CDR3: CASSLLAGEGETQYF

D: .
J: TRBJ2-7
V: TRBV6-1
CDR3: CASSVPVTYEQYF

D: TRBD1
J: TRBJ2-1
V: TRBV28
CDR3: CATDVAGGYNEQFF

D: .
J: TRBJ1-1
V: TRBV7-9
CDR3: CASSPGHRNTEAFF

D: TRBD1
J: TRBJ1-2
V: TRBV7-8
CDR3: CASSLAGTGGYGYTF

D: .
J: TRBJ2-7
V: TRBV6-5
CDR3: CASSYSSDPPQQYF

D: TRBD1
J: TRBJ2-7
V: TRBV5-6
CDR3: CASSLWGRQGPAEQYF

D: TRBD2
J: TRBJ2-1
V: TRBV18
CDR3: CASSPLTSGTSFGEQFF

D: .
J: TRBJ2-3
V: TRBV7-9
CDR3: CASNNPAHGDTQYF

D: .
J: TRBJ2-7
V: TRBV19
CDR3: CASSRGTVNYEQYF

D: .
J: TRBJ1-4
V: TRBV14
CDR3: CASSRRTGLGGEKLFF

D: TRBD2
J: TRBJ2-1
V: TRBV4-2
CDR3: CASSQDSSGMIF

D: .
J: TRBJ2-1
V: TRBV5-1
CDR3: CASSSISGQYNEQFF

D: TRBD2
J: TRBJ2-4
V: TRBV6-4
CDR3: CASSAQRGGSIQNIQYF

D: .
J: TRBJ2-3
V: TRBV7-2
CDR3: CASSPGIGGDTQYF

D: .
J: TRBJ2-3
V: TRBV5-1
CDR3: CASSIQGVSWADTQYF

D: .
J: TRBJ1-1
V: TRBV10-2
CDR3: CATTELYRGGSEAFF

D: .
J: TRBJ1-1
V: TRBV5-4
CDR3: CASSSRGTLEAFF

D: .
J: TRBJ1-1
V: TRBV5-5
CDR3: CASSPAGLRAEAFF

D: TRBD1
J: TRBJ1-1
V: TRBV30
CDR3: CAWRPGGITEAFF

D: TRBD1
J: TRBJ2-1
V: TRBV4-1
CDR3: CASSQGASTGGYYNEQFF

D: .
J: TRBJ2-6
V: TRBV10-1
CDR3: CATTGSGANVLTF

D: TRBD1
J: TRBJ2-7
V: TRBV7-2
CDR3: CASASGTGYYEQYF

D: .
J: TRBJ2-2
V: TRBV11-2
CDR3: CASSKGGADTGELFF

D: .
J: TRBJ2-7
V: TRBV27
CDR3: CASRPPGGSYAEQYF

D: TRBD2
J: TRBJ2-2
V: TRBV11-3
CDR3: CASSLRTSGTGELFF

D: TRBD2
J: TRBJ2-3
V: TRBV5-1
CDR3: CASSHQLAGSTDTQYF

D: .
J: TRBJ1-2
V: TRBV5-6
CDR3: CASSLEIQGFRYGGYTF

D: TRBD2
J: TRBJ2-1
V: TRBV5-1
CDR3: CASSILAGEGEQFF

D: TRBD1
J: TRBJ2-3
V: TRBV9
CDR3: CASSFRDRALTDTQYF

D: .
J: TRBJ1-2
V: TRBV10-3
CDR3: CAIRKDSNYGYTF

D: .
J: TRBJ2-7
V: TRBV5-6
CDR3: CASSYTTEQYF

D: .
J: TRBJ1-1
V: TRBV4-1
CDR3: CASSPTDSLTEAFF

D: TRBD1
J: TRBJ1-2
V: TRBV5-1
CDR3: CASSQGAKDGYTF

D: .
J: TRBJ2-7
V: TRBV5-1
CDR3: CASSPDHGNYEQYF

D: .
J: TRBJ2-5
V: TRBV6-5
CDR3: CASRVQGRVTQYF

D: .
J: TRBJ1-2
V: TRBV5-1
CDR3: CASSLQGGSALEGYTF

D: .
J: TRBJ2-3
V: TRBV19
CDR3: CASKGEYTQYF

D: TRBD2
J: TRBJ2-1
V: TRBV7-6
CDR3: CASSWGEGGVQFF

D: .
J: TRBJ2-3
V: TRBV5-1
CDR3: CASSPSTDTQYF

D: TRBD1
J: TRBJ2-5
V: TRBV12-5
CDR3: CASGAPGRGPIGETQYF

D: .
J: TRBJ2-1
V: TRBV19
CDR3: CASSIRDSSVYNEQFF

D: .
J: TRBJ2-3
V: TRBV6-6
CDR3: CASSYGTPSTDTQYF

D: .
J: TRBJ2-3
V: TRBV7-3
CDR3: CASSAQGLSTDTQYF

D: TRBD2
J: TRBJ2-5
V: TRBV2
CDR3: CASSELGLDMETQYF

D: TRBD2
J: TRBJ2-1
V: TRBV5-1
CDR3: CASSPTSGGASYNEQFF

D: TRBD2
J: TRBJ2-6
V: TRBV10-3
CDR3: CAISDSSGSGANVLTF